This T cell receptor beta chain was found in a study of shared clonotypes between healthy human individuals. On this clone itself: Its antigen is unidentified.

Study findings and constraints: At large depth, rarefaction still showed sorted-subset sequencing to be incomplete.

The germline V gene encodes CDR1 SEHNR and CDR2 FQNEAQ (reference sequence). Trimming cost V 3 bases and J 0 bases, with 9 bases left between them. The CDR3 has 14 amino acids. The protocol was immunoSEQ multiplex PCR, while the TCRdb copy is restricted to in-frame clones and leaves out a portion. Here the sample spans approximately 500,000 clones, about 96% being singletons. Sequenced input: naive CD4+ T cells sorted from blood. As for subset: CD45RA+ positively selected. The chain joins TRBV7-9 to TRBJ2-7; D not resolved. This TCR was recovered from a woman aged 25 to 45 in good health. The CDR3 sequence is CASSFGPNSYEQYF. Written as DNA, the CDR3 is TGTGCCAGCAGCTTCGGCCCCAACTCCTACGAGCAGTACTTC.